The 11 T cell receptor beta chains below come from one sample, sequenced in a study of T-cell reconstitution after alpha-beta-depleted transplantation in children. The authors prepared the TCRbeta library with unique molecular identifiers. TCRdb redid the calling of the PCR reads with MiXCR, one entry per CDR3 protein. The sample holds 500,000 to 750,000 distinct CDR3 sequences, roughly 13% seen once. The specimen was PBMCs, mostly from graft donor cells, collected 360 days after TCRalphabeta/CD19-depleted stem cell transplant. Every receptor here comes from a male patient under 18 who had a stem cell transplant for acute myeloid leukemia, so the T cells may come from the graft donor.

This clonotype was observed many times. The rearrangement uses TRBV7-8 and TRBJ2-1; tentatively, D is TRBD1 (5 bases). CDR1 SGHVS and CDR2 FQNEAQ come from the germline V gene. V was pared by 2 bases and J by 3 bases, with 20 bases between. CDR3 length: 18 residues. This chain's CDR3 is CASSLFKGSGVYYNEQFF. The CDR3 nucleotides are TGTGCCAGCAGCTTATTCAAGGGGTCAGGTGTTTACTACAATGAGCAGTTCTTC. Together with reference TRBV7-8 and TRBJ2-1, the CDR3 gives the full variable domain: GAGVSQSPRYKVAKRGQDVALRCDPISGHVSLFWYQQALGQGPEFLTYFQNEAQLDKSGLPSDRFFAERPEGSVSTLKIQRTQQEDSAVYLCASSLFKGSGVYYNEQFFGPGTRLTVL.

The rearrangement uses TRBV6-2 or TRBV6-3 and TRBJ2-1, with 14 bases aligning to TRBD2. The CDR3 runs 18 residues. V shed 0 bases, J shed 7 bases, and the junction held 8 bases outside the gene matches. Germline CDR1 and CDR2: MNHEY and SVGEGT. This CDR3 reads CASSYSGTSGSSKNEQFF. The CDR3 nucleotides are TGTGCCAGCAGTTACTCGGGGACTAGCGGGAGTAGTAAGAATGAGCAGTTCTTC.

This clonotype was seen more than once but under ten times. The chain recombines TRBV7-2 with TRBJ1-4; D gene unclear. Germline lookup yields CDR1 SGHTA and CDR2 FQGNSA. V lost 0 bases, J lost 4 bases, and 6 bases lay in between. The CDR3 has 14 residues. CDR3 in DNA: TGTGCCAGCAGCTTAGCTCAGCTTAATGAAAAACTGTTTTTT. It codes for CASSLAQLNEKLFF. Supplemented by reference TRBV7-2 and TRBJ1-4, the full variable domain reads GAGVSQSPSNKVTEKGKDVELRCDPISGHTALYWYRQSLGQGLEFLIYFQGNSAPDKSGLPSDRFSAERTGGSVSTLTIQRTQQEDSAVYLCASSLAQLNEKLFFGSGTQLSVL.

This clonotype has a count of ten or more. V usage is TRBV5-1 and J usage is TRBJ1-1, with 7 nucleotides matching TRBD1. Germline CDR1 and CDR2: SGHRS and YFSETQ. V dropped 0 bases and J dropped 5; count of bases not matched to a gene: 7. This CDR3 region has 15 residues. Written as DNA, the CDR3 is TGCGCCAGCAGCTTGGCCGGGGCAGGGGGAACTGAAGCTTTCTTT. Translation gives CASSLAGAGGTEAFF.

A few counts support this clonotype. This chain connects TRBV4-3 to TRBJ2-7; D gene uncertain. Per germline, CDR1 LGHNA and CDR2 YSLEER. The CDR3 loop spans 17 amino acids. Trimming removed 0 bases at V and 2 bases at J, with 17 bases between. The CDR3 protein is CASSQDRATARTYEQYF. In nucleotides, the CDR3 is TGCGCCAGCAGCCAAGATCGGGCTACGGCTCGAACCTACGAGCAGTACTTC.

CDR3 amino acids: CASSLGGLQGAKNIQYF. As DNA, the CDR3 is TGTGCCAGCAGCTTAGGAGGCCTCCAGGGTGCCAAAAACATTCAGTACTTC. The J gene is TRBJ2-4, the V gene TRBV7-2; D is perhaps TRBD1 (5 bases). Germline CDR1 is SGHTA and CDR2 is FQGNSA. This CDR3 has 17 residues. Trimming left V 1 base short and J 1 base short, with 14 bases between.

The CDR3 loop is CAISLGEPETQYF. The CDR3 DNA reads as TGTGCCATCAGCTTAGGCGAGCCAGAGACCCAGTACTTC. The rearrangement uses TRBV10-3 and TRBJ2-5; D is uncertain. CDR1 and CDR2 (germline): ENHRY, SYGVKD. Trimming removed 6 bases at V and 4 bases at J, with 12 bases between. CDR3 length: 13 residues.

This clonotype appeared a few times. This chain joins TRBV20-1 and TRBJ2-2; weak D call: TRBD1 (6 bases). The CDR3 is 13 residues long. V gave up 1 base and J gave up 6 bases, with 9 bases separating them. Germline CDR1 DFQATT, CDR2 SNEGSKA (reference sequence). The CDR3 sequence is CSARAGVAGELFF. CDR3 bases: TGCAGTGCTAGAGCAGGGGTGGCCGGGGAGCTGTTTTTT.

This clonotype appeared many times. The chain employs TRBV7-9 and TRBJ2-5; TRBD2 agrees at 14 bases. There are 17 residues in the CDR3. V trimming: 5 bases; J trimming: 1 base; junction bases outside the gene matches: 6. Germline loops: CDR1 SEHNR, CDR2 FQNEAQ (reference sequence). The CDR3 bases are TGTGCCAGCAGCCCACCGGGACTAGCGGGAGTCCAAGAGACCCAGTACTTC. This gives the protein CASSPPGLAGVQETQYF.

This clonotype was counted only a few times. CDR3 coding DNA: TGTGCCAGCAGCTATCTCCGTGGACAGGGGGCGAGGGATGAGCAGTTCTTC. Encoded protein: CASSYLRGQGARDEQFF. This chain connects TRBV7-8 to TRBJ2-1, with 11 bases identical to TRBD1. The CDR3 sequence is 17 residues long. The germline CDR1 and CDR2 sequences are SGHVS and FQNEAQ. The V segment lost 4 bases and the J segment 8 bases; nucleotides outside the gene matches: 13.

This clonotype was seen only a few times. The J gene is TRBJ2-1, the V gene TRBV7-2, with 9 bases that match TRBD2. Germline V gene sequence: CDR1 SGHTA, CDR2 FQGNSA. The CDR3 spans 15 residues. The V segment lost 6 bases and the J segment 8 bases; nucleotides outside the gene matches: 11. The CDR3 region has the DNA TGTGCCAGCAGTCCCGCCGGGACTAGCATCGATGAGCAGTTCTTC. This gives the protein CASSPAGTSIDEQFF.